Listed here are 5 T cell receptor delta chains from one sample, sequenced in a study of γδ T cells in repeated Plasmodium falciparum infection. Bulk repertoires came from Vgamma9/Vdelta2+ or Vdelta2-negative gammadelta T cells flow-sorted from PBMC. With CATT, TCRdb re-called clones from the multiplex PCR reads. The data show approximately 93,000 delta-chain clones, 0.95% to 1% seen once. Sequenced input: gamma-delta T cells from blood. All receptors derive from a pool of human donors (malaria-infected and uninfected, not separated).

A few counts support this clone. The V gene is TRDV1, the J gene TRDJ1; 10 bases align to TRDD3. The J gene was missing in TCRdb and was found by matching the end of the DNA to germline. This CDR3 contains 24 residues. Unmatched junction bases numbered 29, after V lost 4 bases and J lost 0 bases. Germline V gives CDR1 TSWWSYY, CDR2 QGS. The CDR3 sequence is CALGGNLIFFPYWGMNRYTDKLIF. The CDR3 DNA follows: TGTGCTCTTGGGGGTAATCTTATCTTCTTTCCTTACTGGGGGATGAACCGGTACACCGATAAACTCATCTTT.

As to this clone: This DNA's translation differs at residue 13 from TCRdb's protein, which comes from a much larger clone; a read error is likely, and the protein shown is translated from the DNA. The chain combines TRDV1 with TRDJ1; D is possibly TRDD3 (6 bases). TCRdb carries no J gene annotation; the J gene was assigned here by matching the DNA with germline. Germline CDR1 TSWWSYY, CDR2 QGS. The V gene lost 5 bases and the J gene lost 0 bases, with 34 bases spanning the gap. This CDR3 spans 22 amino acids. CDR3 sequence: CALGPLEFLRSIPGDYTDKLIF. The CDR3 region has the DNA TGTGCTCTTGGGCCCCTGGAATTCCTTCGATCTATACCGGGGGACTACACCGATAAACTCATCTTT.

Details on this clone: The TCRdb record carries a much larger clone's protein, which differs from this DNA's translation at residue 13; a read error is the likely cause, and the protein listed here is the DNA translation. The chain couples TRDV1 to TRDJ1, with 7 bases matching TRDD3. The CDR3 totals 16 residues. Germline V lookup: CDR1 TSWWSYY, CDR2 QGS. The CDR3 DNA reads as TGTGCTCTTGGGTTCTGGGGGCCCTCGTACACCGATAGACTCATCTTT. Amino acid sequence: CALGFWGPSYTDRLIF.

As regards this clone: This DNA's translation differs at residue 4 from TCRdb's protein, which comes from a much larger clone; a read error is likely, and the protein shown is translated from the DNA. The chain employs TRDV2 and TRDJ1; 12 bases match TRDD3. The germline gives CDR1 GEAIGNYY, CDR2 EKD. The CDR3 consists of 19 residues. The CDR3 nucleotides are TGTGCCTGTAACACCACTCCCGTACTGGGGGATACTGCCACCGATAAACTCATCTTT. This encodes CACNTTPVLGDTATDKLIF.

This clone was observed a few times. Since a far larger clone is one base different, this is likely a read error. Distinct nucleotide sequences in the sample also encode this CDR3. The V gene is TRDV1, the J gene TRDJ3; maybe TRDD3 (6 bases). TCRdb supplies no J gene; here it was assigned by aligning the nucleotide sequence to germline. CDR3 length: 28 residues. Germline V gene sequence: CDR1 TSWWSYY, CDR2 QGS. The CDR3 here is CALGELVGPLQSYWDRPKSSWDTRQMFF. As DNA, the CDR3 is TGTGCTCTTGGGGAACTAGTGGGACCTCTACAATCGTACTGGGATAGGCCGAAGAGCTCCTGGGACACCCGGCAGATGTTTTTC.